This T cell receptor beta chain was retrieved from a study of blood T cell repertoires in COVID-19. Study details: PBMCs, B-cell-depleted T cells, or T cells provided the cDNA or gDNA that made up the material.

The V end was cut by 4 bases, the J end by 3 bases, with 10 bases between. The CDR3 totals 14 residues. From germline, CDR1 is MGHRA and CDR2 YSYEKL. In its sample, this clone was seen a few times. Some clones are missing from TCRdb's copy, which holds only in-frame ones; the method was immunoSEQ multiplex PCR. This sample yields more than 350,000 clones, of which approximately 89% are seen a single time; roughly a tenth belongs to the top ten. The clonotype comes from a woman between 25 and 40 years old with COVID-19, enrolled during active disease. The sequenced material came from peripheral blood. The J gene is TRBJ1-5, the V gene TRBV4-1; a weak D match, TRBD1 (6 bases). The chain's CDR3 is CASSRTGINQPQHF. In nucleotides, the CDR3 is TGCGCCAGCAGCCGTACAGGGATCAATCAGCCCCAGCATTTT.